Shown below are 21 T cell receptor beta chains from a single sample sequenced in a study of STAT5B mutations in CD4+ large granular lymphocyte leukemia. Profiled with immunoSEQ multiplex PCR; TCRdb holds only in-frame clones, not every one. The sample carries some 34,000 clones, 76% recorded once. Sequencing was performed on CD4+ T cells from blood buffy coats. The source of these receptors is a human donor in good health.

This chain connects TRBV7-2 to TRBJ2-5; D ambiguous. Germline V gives CDR1 SGHTA, CDR2 FQGNSA. This CDR3 is built from 13 residues. Trimming left V 0 bases short and J 6 bases short, with 8 bases between. CDR3 amino acids: CASSLAGQKTQYF. DNA of the CDR3: TGTGCCAGCAGCTTAGCAGGGCAGAAGACCCAGTACTTC.

This rearrangement joins TRBV19 to TRBJ1-1; tentatively, D is TRBD1 (6 bases). Trimming pared 4 bases from V and 2 bases from J, leaving 11 bases between. Germline CDR1 is LNHDA and CDR2 is SQIVND (reference sequence). The CDR3 has 14 amino acids. The DNA for the CDR3 is TGTGCCAGTAGTAGAGGACAGTCCAACACTGAAGCTTTCTTT. Amino acids: CASSRGQSNTEAFF.

The J gene is TRBJ2-5, the V gene TRBV4-3; TRBD2 is a possible D gene (6 bases). The CDR3 contains 15 residues. The germline CDR1 and CDR2 sequences are LGHNA and YSLEER. Trimming took off 1 base at V and 3 bases at J, with 12 bases between the two ends. The CDR3 sequence is CASSQVKGGKETQYF. The CDR3 DNA reads as TGCGCCAGCAGCCAAGTCAAAGGCGGGAAAGAGACCCAGTACTTC.

V gene TRBV7-2 combines with J gene TRBJ2-1; D not certain. This CDR3 spans 12 amino acids. Trimming cost V 2 bases and J 8 bases, with 7 bases left between them. The germline V gene has CDR1 SGHTA and CDR2 FQGNSA. The CDR3 coding sequence is TGTGCCAGCAGCTTATTTTCGGATGAGCAGTTCTTC. As protein: CASSLFSDEQFF.

V is TRBV9 and J is TRBJ1-1; no clear D. Germline CDR1 is SGDLS and CDR2 is YYNGEE. CDR3 length equals 13 residues. Trimming left V 0 bases short and J 4 bases short, with 7 bases between. The CDR3 bases are TGTGCCAGCAGCGTAGATATGTTCACTGAAGCTTTCTTT. This translates into CASSVDMFTEAFF.

The V gene is TRBV7-2, the J gene TRBJ1-2; no clear D gene. V was shortened by 1 base and J by 8 bases, with 20 bases between the two germline ends. Germline V CDR1 and CDR2: SGHTA, FQGNSA. The CDR3 is made up of 16 amino acids. The CDR3 DNA is TGTGCCAGCAGCTTAGACCCCTCTGGGCCACTCAGGGGCTACACCTTC. This codes for CASSLDPSGPLRGYTF.

This clone was seen just once. The gene calls are TRBV5-1 and TRBJ2-7; either TRBD1 or TRBD2 may fit D (5 bases each). The CDR3 has 14 amino acids. The germline V and J ends were trimmed by 1 base and 6 bases, with 14 bases remaining between them. Germline CDR1 SGHRS, CDR2 YFSETQ. CDR3 bases: TGCGCCAGCAGCTTGTTAGGCCGGGGCCTCGAGCAGTACTTC. It translates to CASSLLGRGLEQYF. Variable domain in full (rest from reference TRBV5-1 and TRBJ2-7): KAGVTQTPRYLIKTRGQQVTLSCSPISGHRSVSWYQQTPGQGLQFLFEYFSETQRNKGNFPGRFSGRQFSNSRSEMNVSTLELGDSALYLCASSLLGRGLEQYFGPGTRLTVT.

The chain joins TRBV12-5 to TRBJ2-1, with D maybe TRBD2 (5 bases). The V end lost 4 bases, the J end lost 3 bases, and 7 bases lay between the germline ends. Germline loops: CDR1 LGHNT, CDR2 FRNRAP. The CDR3 sequence is 13 residues long. CDR3 in amino acids: CASGSGDYNEQFF. The CDR3 nucleotides read TGTGCTAGTGGTTCCGGGGACTACAATGAGCAGTTCTTC.

This chain uses TRBV5-6 with TRBJ2-1; 9 bases fit TRBD2. Trimming removed 5 bases from V and 5 bases from J; junction bases left unmatched: 17. Germline CDR1 is SGHDT and CDR2 is YYEEEE. The CDR3 is made up of 18 amino acids. CDR3 in amino acids: CASRGWAGGPVTDNEQFF. The CDR3 nucleotides read TGTGCCAGCAGGGGATGGGCGGGAGGGCCGGTAACCGACAATGAGCAGTTCTTC.

The V and J genes are TRBV5-1 and TRBJ2-3; TRBD2 is a possible D gene (6 bases). This CDR3 spans 15 amino acids. The V end was cut by 4 bases, the J end by 4 bases, with 16 bases between. Germline CDR1 reads SGHRS; CDR2 reads YFSETQ. The CDR3 sequence is CASSLLTGDSDTQYF. CDR3 in DNA: TGCGCCAGCAGCCTCCTAACGGGAGACTCAGATACGCAGTATTTT.

V usage is TRBV9 and J usage is TRBJ2-5, with D maybe TRBD2 (6 bases). The CDR3 is 15 amino acids. Germline values: CDR1 SGDLS, CDR2 YYNGEE. Trimming stripped 0 bases from V and 5 bases from J, with 14 bases between. CDR3 sequence reads: CASSVDPGESETQYF. CDR3 in DNA: TGTGCCAGCAGCGTAGATCCGGGGGAATCGGAGACCCAGTACTTC.

This clone was detected a few times. V gene TRBV9 combines with J gene TRBJ1-2, with 7 positions matching TRBD1. Germline loops: CDR1 SGDLS, CDR2 YYNGEE. V dropped 4 bases and J dropped 4; count of bases not matched to a gene: 7. This CDR3 has 14 residues. The CDR3 spells CASSQGQNVYGYTF. The CDR3 DNA is TGTGCCAGCAGCCAGGGACAGAATGTCTATGGCTACACCTTC.

CDR3 residues: CASSQGSSGNTIYF. DNA for the CDR3: TGTGCCAGCAGCCAAGGAAGCTCTGGAAACACCATATATTTT. The chain combines TRBV14 with TRBJ1-3; no reliable D call. The CDR3 consists of 14 residues. V was pared by 1 base and J by 0 bases, with 4 bases between. The germline gives CDR1 SGHDN, CDR2 FVKESK.

This chain links TRBV18 with TRBJ2-7; perhaps TRBD1 as D (5 bases). Per germline, CDR1 KGHSH and CDR2 LQKENI. The CDR3 consists of 12 residues. Between the trimmed V and J ends, which lost 5 bases and 5 bases, there was a span of 10 bases. The CDR3: CASSTQGDEQYF. As DNA, the CDR3 is TGTGCCAGCTCAACCCAGGGTGACGAGCAGTACTTC.

V is TRBV7-2 and J is TRBJ2-1; the D is unclear. Germline V gene lookup returns CDR1 SGHTA and CDR2 FQGNSA. Trimming cost V 2 bases and J 6 bases, with 5 bases left between them. The CDR3 totals 12 residues. CDR3 in DNA: TGTGCCAGCAGCTTAATGGTCAATGAGCAGTTCTTC. Its protein is CASSLMVNEQFF.

This chain connects TRBV11-3 to TRBJ1-1; the D is unclear. The CDR3 consists of 13 residues. Trimming stripped 5 bases from V and 1 base from J, with 8 bases between. From germline, CDR1 is SGHNT and CDR2 YENEEA. CDR3 DNA: TGTGCCAGCAGCAAGGAAACGAACACTGAAGCTTTCTTT. Its protein product is CASSKETNTEAFF.

This chain uses TRBV7-2 with TRBJ2-2; TRBD2 aligns across 12 bases. Per germline, CDR1 SGHTA and CDR2 FQGNSA. V gave up 2 bases and J gave up 4 bases; unmatched junction bases: 8. The CDR3 length is 18 residues. The CDR3 DNA reads TGTGCCAGCAGCTTAAAGGGGCTAGCGGGGGGGTTCACCGGGGAGCTGTTTTTT. This sequence encodes CASSLKGLAGGFTGELFF.

This clone was counted only a few times. The chain links TRBV2 to TRBJ1-2; D perhaps matches TRBD1 (6 bases). The V gene lost 4 bases and the J gene lost 0 bases, with 12 bases spanning the gap. This CDR3 has 15 residues. Per germline, CDR1 SNHLY and CDR2 FYNNEI. CDR3 sequence: CASSAQGQANYGYTF. The CDR3 DNA is TGTGCCAGCAGTGCCCAGGGACAAGCTAACTATGGCTACACCTTC.

V usage is TRBV9 and J usage is TRBJ2-1; either TRBD1 or TRBD2 may fit D (5 bases each). V was trimmed by 2 bases and J by 5 bases, leaving 11 bases between them. Germline V gene data show CDR1 as SGDLS and CDR2 as YYNGEE. The CDR3 spans 14 residues. For the CDR3, the DNA is TGTGCCAGCAGCGTGGGACGGGATCACAATGAGCAGTTCTTC. It codes for CASSVGRDHNEQFF. Looking up the rest from reference TRBV9 and TRBJ2-1 gives the full variable domain: DSGVTQTPKHLITATGQRVTLRCSPRSGDLSVYWYQQSLDQGLQFLIQYYNGEERAKGNILERFSAQQFPDLHSELNLSSLELGDSALYFCASSVGRDHNEQFFGPGTRLTVL.

This clone was counted between two and nine times. This rearrangement joins TRBV6-4 to TRBJ2-1, with TRBD2 matching over 9 bases. J gave up 6 bases and V 3 bases, and 6 bases lay outside the gene matches. Germline CDR1 MRHNA, CDR2 SNTAGT. This CDR3 contains 15 residues. The CDR3 DNA follows: TGTGCCAGCAGTGAAAGAGCGGGAGGAGTCAATGAGCAGTTCTTC. It encodes CASSERAGGVNEQFF.

The chain is built from TRBV10-2 and TRBJ1-3; no clear D. CDR1 is WSHSY, CDR2 SAAADI, per germline. The CDR3 covers 12 residues. V dropped 6 bases and J dropped 0 bases, with 3 bases sitting between them. CDR3 region: CASRSSGNTIYF. CDR3 nucleotides: TGCGCCAGCAGGAGCTCTGGAAACACCATATATTTT.